This entry describes one T cell receptor beta chain. The sample comes from a study of blood T cell repertoires in COVID-19. Trimming took 7 bases from V and 7 from J, leaving 8 bases between them. CDR1 is MNHEY, CDR2 SVGAGI, per germline. This CDR3 is 12 amino acids long. Profiled with immunoSEQ multiplex PCR; TCRdb holds only in-frame clones, not every one. The sample lists a few hundred thousand clones; around 81% were seen once. The V and J genes are TRBV6-5 and TRBJ1-6; D unclear. This receptor was obtained from a woman in her thirties or forties with acute COVID-19. Sequencing was performed on PBMCs or T cells enriched from blood (not recorded which). This CDR3 reads CASMAGNSPLHF. The CDR3 DNA is TGTGCCAGCATGGCGGGAAATTCACCCCTCCACTTT.